The subject of this entry is one T cell receptor beta chain. Its antigen is unknown. Combining a sample-barcoded 5' primer with a J-beta primer mix, a second PCR ran for roughly 7 to 12 cycles. A minimum of 3 million CDR3-containing paired-end reads was obtained for each sample. TCRdb reprocessed the 5' RACE reads with MiXCR, giving one entry per CDR3 protein. The sample lists over 700,000 distinct CDR3 sequences, about 55% seen once, with about 38% in the top ten. The source of the sample is a study of blood T cells in healthy people across ages. Study as a whole: Template switching captured about one barcoded beta molecule per two T cells. Regarding the study as a whole: Naive T cell percentage showed a strong correlation with the diversity of TCR beta. A greater number of naive CD4+ cells and higher diversity distinguished long-lived donors from aged donors.

The CDR3 covers 16 residues. The V gene is TRBV12-1, the J gene TRBJ2-3; TRBD1, the table's D call, lacks a check against the DNA. TRBV12-1 is deemed a pseudogene. This sequence originates from a man aged 80 or over in good health. The sample was blood. The CDR3 coding sequence is TGTGCCAGCAGCTCCGGGGGGTTCGGAAAGCACGGATACGCGTATTTT. The encoded protein is CASSSGGFGKHGYAYF.